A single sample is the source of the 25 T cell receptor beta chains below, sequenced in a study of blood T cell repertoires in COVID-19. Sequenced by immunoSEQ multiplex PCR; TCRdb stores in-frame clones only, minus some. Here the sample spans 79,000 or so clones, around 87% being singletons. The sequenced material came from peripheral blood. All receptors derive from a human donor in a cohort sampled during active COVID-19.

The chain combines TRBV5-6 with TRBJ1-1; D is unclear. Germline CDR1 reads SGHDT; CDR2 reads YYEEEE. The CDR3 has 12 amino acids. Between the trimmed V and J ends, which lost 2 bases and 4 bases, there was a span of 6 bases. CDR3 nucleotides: TGTGCCAGCAGCTTTCTGAGCACTGAAGCTTTCTTT. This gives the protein CASSFLSTEAFF.

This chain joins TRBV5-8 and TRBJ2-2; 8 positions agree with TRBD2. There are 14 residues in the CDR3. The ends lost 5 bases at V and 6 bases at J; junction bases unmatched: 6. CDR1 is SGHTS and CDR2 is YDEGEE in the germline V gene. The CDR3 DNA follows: TGTGCCAGCAGGGAAAGCGGGAGACCCGGGGAGCTGTTTTTT. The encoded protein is CASRESGRPGELFF. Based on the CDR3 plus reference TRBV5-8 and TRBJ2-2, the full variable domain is EAGVTQSPTHLIKTRGQQATLRCSPISGHTSVYWYQQALGLGLQFLLWYDEGEERNRGNFPPRFSGRQFPNYSSELNVNALELEDSALYLCASRESGRPGELFFGEGSRLTVL.

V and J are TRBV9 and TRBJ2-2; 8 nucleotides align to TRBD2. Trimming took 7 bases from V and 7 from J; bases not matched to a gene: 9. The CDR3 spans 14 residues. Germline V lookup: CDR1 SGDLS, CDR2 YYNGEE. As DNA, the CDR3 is TGTGCCAGCCGACGGGAGGGAGGGGTCGGGGAGCTGTTTTTT. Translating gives CASRREGGVGELFF.

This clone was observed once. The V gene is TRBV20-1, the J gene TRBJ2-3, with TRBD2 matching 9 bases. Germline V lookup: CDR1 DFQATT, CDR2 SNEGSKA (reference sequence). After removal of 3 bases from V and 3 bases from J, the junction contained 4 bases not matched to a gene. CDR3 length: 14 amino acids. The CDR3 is CSASRREGTDTQYF. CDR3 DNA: TGCAGTGCTAGTAGGCGGGAGGGGACAGATACGCAGTATTTT.

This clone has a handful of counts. The CDR3 nucleotides are TGTGCCAGTAGCCCGGGACAGGGGGCCAATGAGCAGTTCTTC. Its protein product is CASSPGQGANEQFF. The chain carries TRBV19 and TRBJ2-1; 12 bases are shared with TRBD1. CDR3 length: 14 amino acids. Germline V gene lookup returns CDR1 LNHDA and CDR2 SQIVND (reference sequence). V dropped 6 bases and J dropped 6; count of bases not matched to a gene: 3.

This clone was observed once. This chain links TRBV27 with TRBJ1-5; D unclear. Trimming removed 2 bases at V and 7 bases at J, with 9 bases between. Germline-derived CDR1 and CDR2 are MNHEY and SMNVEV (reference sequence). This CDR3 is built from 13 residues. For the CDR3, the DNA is TGTGCCAGCAGTTTAGCAGTCGGGCAGCCCCAGCATTTT. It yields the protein CASSLAVGQPQHF.

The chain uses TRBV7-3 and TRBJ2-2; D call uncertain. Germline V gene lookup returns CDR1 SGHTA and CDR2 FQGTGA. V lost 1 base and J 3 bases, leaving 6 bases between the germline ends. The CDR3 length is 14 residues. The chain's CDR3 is CASSLKQYTGELFF. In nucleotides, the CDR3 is TGTGCCAGCAGCTTAAAACAGTACACCGGGGAGCTGTTTTTT.

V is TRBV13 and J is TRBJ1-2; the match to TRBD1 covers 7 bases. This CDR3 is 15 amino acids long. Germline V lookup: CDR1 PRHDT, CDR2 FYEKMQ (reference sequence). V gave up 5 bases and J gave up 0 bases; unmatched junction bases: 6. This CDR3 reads CASSPRDSPNYGYTF. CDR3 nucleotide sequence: TGTGCCAGCAGCCCGAGGGACAGTCCTAACTATGGCTACACCTTC.

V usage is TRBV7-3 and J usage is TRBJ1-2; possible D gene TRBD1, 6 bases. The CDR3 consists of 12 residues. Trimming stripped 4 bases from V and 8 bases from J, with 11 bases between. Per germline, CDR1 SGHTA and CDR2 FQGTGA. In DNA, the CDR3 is TGTGCCAGCAGCTCTCCGGGGGGCGGCTACACCTTC. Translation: CASSSPGGGYTF.

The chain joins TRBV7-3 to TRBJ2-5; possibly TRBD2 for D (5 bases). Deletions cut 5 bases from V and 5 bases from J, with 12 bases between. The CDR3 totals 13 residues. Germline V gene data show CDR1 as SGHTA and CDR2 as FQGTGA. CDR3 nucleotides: TGTGCCAGCAGCCCTAGCTCCCGGGAGACCCAGTACTTC. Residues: CASSPSSRETQYF.

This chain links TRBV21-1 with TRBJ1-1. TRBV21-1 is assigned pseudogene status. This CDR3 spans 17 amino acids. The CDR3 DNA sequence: TGTGCCAGCAGCAAAGAGGGCCGGGGCCGGGGGAGAACTGAAGCTTTCTTT. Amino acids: CASSKEGRGRGRTEAFF.

Here the CDR3 reads CASSLGRRNTGELFF. The CDR3 DNA sequence: TGTGCCAGCAGCTTGGGGAGGAGGAACACCGGGGAGCTGTTTTTT. The gene calls are TRBV7-8 and TRBJ2-2; weak D call: TRBD2 (6 bases). The CDR3 spans 15 residues. V was trimmed by 3 bases and J by 1 base, leaving 9 bases between them. CDR1 and CDR2 (germline): SGHVS, FQNEAQ.

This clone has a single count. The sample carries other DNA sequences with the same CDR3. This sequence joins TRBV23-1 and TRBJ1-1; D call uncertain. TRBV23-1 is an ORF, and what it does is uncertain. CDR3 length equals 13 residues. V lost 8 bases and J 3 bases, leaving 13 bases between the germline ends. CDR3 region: CASREGFHTEAFF. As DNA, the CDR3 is TGCGCCAGCCGTGAGGGCTTCCACACTGAAGCTTTCTTT.

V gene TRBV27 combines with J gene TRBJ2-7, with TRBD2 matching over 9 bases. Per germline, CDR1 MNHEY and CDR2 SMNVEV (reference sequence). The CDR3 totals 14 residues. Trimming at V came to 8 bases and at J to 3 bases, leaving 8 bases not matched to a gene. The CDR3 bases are TGTGCCAGCGGCCGACTAGCGGAGCGCTACGAGCAGTACTTC. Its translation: CASGRLAERYEQYF.

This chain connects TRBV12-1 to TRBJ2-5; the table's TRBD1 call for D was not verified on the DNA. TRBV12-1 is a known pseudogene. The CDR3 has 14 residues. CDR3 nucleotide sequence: TGTGCCAGCAGCAAAGACAGGGCTAGGGAGACCCAGTACTTC. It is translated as CASSKDRARETQYF.

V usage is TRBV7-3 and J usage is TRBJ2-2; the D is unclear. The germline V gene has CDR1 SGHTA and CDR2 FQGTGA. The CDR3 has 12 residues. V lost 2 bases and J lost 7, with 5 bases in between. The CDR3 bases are TGTGCCAGCAGCTTAGGCCACGGGGAGCTGTTTTTT. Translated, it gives CASSLGHGELFF.

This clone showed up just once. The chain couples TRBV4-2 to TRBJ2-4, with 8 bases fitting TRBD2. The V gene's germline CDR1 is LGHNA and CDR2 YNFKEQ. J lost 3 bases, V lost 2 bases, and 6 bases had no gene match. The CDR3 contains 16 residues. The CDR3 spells CASSQSGRGVKNIQYF. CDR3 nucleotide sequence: TGTGCCAGCAGCCAAAGCGGGAGAGGAGTCAAAAACATTCAGTACTTC.

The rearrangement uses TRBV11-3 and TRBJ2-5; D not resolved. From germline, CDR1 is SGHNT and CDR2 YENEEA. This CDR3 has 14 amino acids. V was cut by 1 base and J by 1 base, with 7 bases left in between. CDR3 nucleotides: TGTGCCAGCAGCTTAGGGCCCGCCCAAGAGACCCAGTACTTC. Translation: CASSLGPAQETQYF.

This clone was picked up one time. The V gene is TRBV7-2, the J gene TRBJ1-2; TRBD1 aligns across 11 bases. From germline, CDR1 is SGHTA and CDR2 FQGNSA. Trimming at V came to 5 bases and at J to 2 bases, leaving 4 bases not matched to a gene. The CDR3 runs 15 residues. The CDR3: CASSVGQGVNYGYTF. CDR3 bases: TGTGCCAGCAGCGTGGGACAGGGGGTGAACTATGGCTACACCTTC.

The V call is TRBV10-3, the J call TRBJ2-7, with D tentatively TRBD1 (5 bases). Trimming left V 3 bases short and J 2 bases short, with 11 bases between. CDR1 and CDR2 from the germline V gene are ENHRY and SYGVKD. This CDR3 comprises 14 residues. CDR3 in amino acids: CAISEAGQTYEQYF. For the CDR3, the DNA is TGTGCCATCAGTGAAGCCGGACAAACCTACGAGCAGTACTTC.

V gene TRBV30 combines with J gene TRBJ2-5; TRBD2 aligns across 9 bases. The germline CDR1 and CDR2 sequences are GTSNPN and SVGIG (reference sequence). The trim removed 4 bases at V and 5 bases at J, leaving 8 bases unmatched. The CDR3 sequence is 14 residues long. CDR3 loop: CAWTLLAGTETQYF. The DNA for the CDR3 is TGTGCCTGGACCCTCCTAGCGGGGACGGAGACCCAGTACTTC.

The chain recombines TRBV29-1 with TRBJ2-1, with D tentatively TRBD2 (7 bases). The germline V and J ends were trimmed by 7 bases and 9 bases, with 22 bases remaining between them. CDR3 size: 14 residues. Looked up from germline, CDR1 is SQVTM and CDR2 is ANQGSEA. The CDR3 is CSARGRVAVSEQFF. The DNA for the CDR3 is TGCAGCGCGAGGGGGAGGGTCGCTGTTAGTGAGCAGTTCTTC.

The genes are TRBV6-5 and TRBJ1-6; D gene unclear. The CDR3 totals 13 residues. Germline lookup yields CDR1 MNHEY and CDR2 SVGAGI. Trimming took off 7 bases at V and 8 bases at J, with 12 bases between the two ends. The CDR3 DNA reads TGTGCCAGCAAATTGGAGTCCGATTCACCCCTCCACTTT. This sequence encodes CASKLESDSPLHF.

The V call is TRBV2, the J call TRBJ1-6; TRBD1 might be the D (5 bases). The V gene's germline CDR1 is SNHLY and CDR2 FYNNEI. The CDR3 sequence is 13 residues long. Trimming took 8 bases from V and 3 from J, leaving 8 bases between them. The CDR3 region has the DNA TGTGCCAGCCTCGACAGCTATAATTCACCCCTCCACTTT. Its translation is CASLDSYNSPLHF.

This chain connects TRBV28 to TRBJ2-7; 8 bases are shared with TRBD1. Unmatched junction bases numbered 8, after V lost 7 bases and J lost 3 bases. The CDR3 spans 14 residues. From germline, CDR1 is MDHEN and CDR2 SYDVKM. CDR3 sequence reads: CASISGQGNYEQYF. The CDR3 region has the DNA TGTGCCAGCATCTCCGGACAGGGAAACTACGAGCAGTACTTC. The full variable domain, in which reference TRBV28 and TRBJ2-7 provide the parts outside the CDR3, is DVKVTQSSRYLVKRTGEKVFLECVQDMDHENMFWYRQDPGLGLRLIYFSYDVKMKEKGDIPEGYSVSREKKERFSLILESASTNQTSMYLCASISGQGNYEQYFGPGTRLTVT.